Below, 31 T cell receptor beta chains from the same sample are listed, as sequenced in a study of CD8 T cells in Susac syndrome. The RNA, about 0.45 to 1 ug, was put through reverse transcription using random hexamers. TCRdb reprocessed the immunoSEQ multiplex PCR reads with MiXCR, giving one entry per CDR3 protein. Seen here are 300,000 or so distinct CDR3 sequences, about 90% observed once, and the top ten hold around 0.07%. The sequencing sample was made of CD4+ T cells from PBMCs. These receptor sequences come from a human donor with multiple sclerosis.

The chain carries TRBV4-2 and TRBJ2-1, with 10 positions matching TRBD1. CDR3 size: 15 residues. V shed 5 bases, J shed 5 bases, and the junction held 6 bases outside the gene matches. Germline V gene sequence: CDR1 LGHNA, CDR2 YNFKEQ. The chain's CDR3 is CASSSRQGANNEQFF. The CDR3 nucleotides are TGTGCCAGCAGCAGCCGACAGGGGGCAAACAATGAGCAGTTCTTC.

This rearrangement joins TRBV3-1 to TRBJ2-6; D gene ambiguous. The V gene lost 1 base and the J gene lost 3 bases, with 4 bases spanning the gap. Germline CDR1 reads LGHDT; CDR2 reads YNNKEL (reference sequence). This CDR3 is 14 amino acids long. Written as DNA, the CDR3 is TGTGCCAGCAGCCAAGTTGGTGGGGCCAACGTCCTGACTTTC. Protein product: CASSQVGGANVLTF.

The genes are TRBV21-1 and TRBJ1-1; TRBD1, as called in the table, went unchecked against the DNA. TRBV21-1 is given as a pseudogene. The CDR3 runs 15 residues. CDR3 bases: TGTGCCAGCAGCAAAAGACAGGGGGGGGACACTGAAGCTTTCTTT. This codes for CASSKRQGGDTEAFF.

The rearrangement links TRBV19 to TRBJ1-1; no definite D call. The germline gives CDR1 LNHDA, CDR2 SQIVND (reference sequence). Trimming removed 1 base from V and 4 bases from J, with 10 bases in between. The CDR3 sequence is 14 residues long. CDR3 bases: TGTGCCAGTAGTATAGGCGCGCGGGGCACTGAAGCTTTCTTT. Protein sequence: CASSIGARGTEAFF.

This chain joins TRBV5-1 and TRBJ2-1; D unresolved. The CDR3 covers 13 residues. Germline CDR1 SGHRS, CDR2 YFSETQ. With 1 base removed from V and 5 bases from J, the gap between germline ends came to 7 bases. Here the CDR3 DNA reads TGCGCCAGCAGCTTGTTGGGGAACAATGAGCAGTTCTTC. Its translation is CASSLLGNNEQFF.

The rearrangement joins TRBV12-3 or TRBV12-4 to TRBJ2-7; D possibly corresponds to TRBD2 (6 bases). This CDR3 has 14 amino acids. The ends were cut back, 3 bases at V and 4 bases at J, with 13 bases in the middle. The chain's CDR3 is CASSFVGTSYEQYF. The CDR3 nucleotides read TGTGCCAGCAGTTTTGTCGGGACTTCGTACGAGCAGTACTTC.

The gene calls are TRBV4-1 and TRBJ2-5, with D possibly matching TRBD2 (6 bases). The CDR3 is 14 residues long. Germline lookup yields CDR1 MGHRA and CDR2 YSYEKL. V was clipped by 6 bases and J by 5 bases, with 16 bases between them. The CDR3 region is CASSWTIRRETQYF. CDR3 DNA: TGCGCCAGCAGTTGGACTATCCGGCGGGAGACCCAGTACTTC.

V and J are TRBV7-3 and TRBJ2-3; D possibly corresponds to TRBD2 (6 bases). The CDR3 totals 15 residues. The germline CDR1 and CDR2 sequences are SGHTA and FQGTGA. V lost 5 bases and J lost 6, with 18 bases in between. DNA of the CDR3: TGTGCCAGCAGCCCGACGGGACTGGCTCTTGATACGCAGTATTTT. Amino acid sequence: CASSPTGLALDTQYF.

This chain links TRBV7-2 with TRBJ2-7; D gene ambiguous. Germline CDR1 reads SGHTA; CDR2 reads FQGNSA. The CDR3 contains 13 residues. The germline V and J ends were trimmed by 1 base and 6 bases, with 10 bases remaining between them. The DNA of the CDR3 is TGTGCCAGCAGCTTAGTCGGCCTGGGCGAGCAGTACTTC. Translating gives CASSLVGLGEQYF.

The rearrangement links TRBV9 to TRBJ2-7, with D perhaps matching TRBD2 (5 bases). The CDR3 is 15 residues long. Trimming left V 0 bases short and J 2 bases short, with 12 bases between. Germline V gene lookup returns CDR1 SGDLS and CDR2 YYNGEE. In nucleotides, the CDR3 is TGTGCCAGCAGCGTAGCCCCGAGGGCTACCTACGAGCAGTACTTC. Protein sequence: CASSVAPRATYEQYF. Full variable domain (outside the CDR3, taken from reference TRBV9 and TRBJ2-7): DSGVTQTPKHLITATGQRVTLRCSPRSGDLSVYWYQQSLDQGLQFLIQYYNGEERAKGNILERFSAQQFPDLHSELNLSSLELGDSALYFCASSVAPRATYEQYFGPGTRLTVT.

As DNA, the CDR3 is TGCGCCAGCAGCTTCGTGGGACAGGGTGGGTCTAACCTGTTTTTT. Amino acid sequence: CASSFVGQGGSNLFF. The chain links TRBV5-1 to TRBJ1-4; TRBD1 agrees at 9 bases. Trimming took 2 bases from V and 14 from J; bases not matched to a gene: 13. The germline V gene has CDR1 SGHRS and CDR2 YFSETQ. The CDR3 is 15 amino acids. Combining the CDR3 with reference TRBV5-1 and TRBJ1-4 gives the whole variable domain KAGVTQTPRYLIKTRGQQVTLSCSPISGHRSVSWYQQTPGQGLQFLFEYFSETQRNKGNFPGRFSGRQFSNSRSEMNVSTLELGDSALYLCASSFVGQGGSNLFFGSGTQLSVL.

This clonotype was observed a single time. V is TRBV7-9 and J is TRBJ1-1; a possible D gene is TRBD1 (5 bases). Germline lookup yields CDR1 SEHNR and CDR2 FQNEAQ (reference sequence). The germline V and J ends were trimmed by 5 bases and 4 bases, with 14 bases remaining between them. CDR3 length equals 14 residues. DNA for the CDR3: TGTGCCAGCAGCGGTCAGGGCGTACCCACTGAAGCTTTCTTT. Its protein is CASSGQGVPTEAFF.

The gene calls are TRBV4-1 and TRBJ2-1; 12 bases agree with TRBD2. V was clipped by 4 bases and J by 8 bases; unmatched bases: 9. The CDR3 extends over 16 amino acids. Germline-derived CDR1 and CDR2 are MGHRA and YSYEKL. CDR3 sequence: CASSLRTSGAGDEQFF. DNA of the CDR3: TGCGCCAGCAGCCTCCGGACTAGCGGGGCGGGGGATGAGCAGTTCTTC.

The chain joins TRBV9 to TRBJ2-1, with 9 bases lining up with TRBD2. The CDR3 spans 16 residues. The germline CDR1 and CDR2 sequences are SGDLS and YYNGEE. The junction had 5 bases not matched to a gene; V was cut back by 0 bases and J by 4 bases. This chain's CDR3 is CASSVVASGNYNEQFF. DNA of the CDR3: TGTGCCAGCAGCGTAGTCGCTAGCGGGAATTACAATGAGCAGTTCTTC. Supplemented by reference TRBV9 and TRBJ2-1, the full variable domain reads DSGVTQTPKHLITATGQRVTLRCSPRSGDLSVYWYQQSLDQGLQFLIQYYNGEERAKGNILERFSAQQFPDLHSELNLSSLELGDSALYFCASSVVASGNYNEQFFGPGTRLTVL.

The chain is built from TRBV5-6 and TRBJ1-1; D call uncertain. Per the germline V gene, CDR1 is SGHDT and CDR2 is YYEEEE. The CDR3 covers 15 residues. Trimming shortened V by 2 bases and J by 4 bases, and 15 bases separated the two germline ends. The CDR3, as DNA: TGTGCCAGCAGCTTTGGTGCCGGTCGGGCCACTGAAGCTTTCTTT. This sequence encodes CASSFGAGRATEAFF.

The gene calls are TRBV9 and TRBJ1-3, with D tentatively TRBD1 (6 bases). CDR1 is SGDLS, CDR2 YYNGEE, per germline. The ends were cut back, 4 bases at V and 1 base at J, with 18 bases in the middle. CDR3 length: 17 residues. The CDR3 region has the DNA TGTGCCAGCAGCCCGAGAAGGGGGGCCTTTTCTGGAAACACCATATATTTT. The encoded protein is CASSPRRGAFSGNTIYF.

The chain carries TRBV20-1 and TRBJ2-1, with 8 bases that match TRBD2. CDR3 size: 13 residues. CDR1 DFQATT and CDR2 SNEGSKA come from the germline V gene (reference sequence). V lost 3 bases to trimming and J lost 7 bases; unmatched junction nucleotides: 5. The CDR3 is CSARRAGVNEQFF. The CDR3 DNA is TGCAGTGCTAGGAGAGCGGGAGTAAATGAGCAGTTCTTC.

J is TRBJ1-2 and V is TRBV20-1, with unresolved D. Germline values: CDR1 DFQATT, CDR2 SNEGSKA (reference sequence). This CDR3 is built from 15 residues. V was clipped by 0 bases and J by 4 bases, with 15 bases between them. DNA for the CDR3: TGCAGTGCTAGAGATGCCGTCTTCCCTTCCTATGGCTACACCTTC. This encodes CSARDAVFPSYGYTF.

The rearrangement joins TRBV6-6 to TRBJ1-2; D remains ambiguous. Trimming left V 2 bases short and J 6 bases short, with 10 bases between. The CDR3 has 13 amino acids. The germline gives CDR1 MNHNY, CDR2 SVGAGI (reference sequence). In nucleotides, the CDR3 is TGTGCCAGCAGTTACGATACGACCGATGGCTACACCTTC. Translation: CASSYDTTDGYTF.

The chain links TRBV6-5 to TRBJ1-2; TRBD1 is a possible D gene (5 bases). Trimming took 8 bases from V and 10 from J, leaving 17 bases between them. Germline CDR1 reads MNHEY; CDR2 reads SVGAGI. The CDR3 loop spans 12 amino acids. CDR3 sequence: CASASLGTFYTF. The CDR3 nucleotides are TGTGCCAGCGCCTCCCTGGGGACCTTCTACACCTTC.

The chain carries TRBV19 and TRBJ1-1; D gene unclear. The ends were cut back, 7 bases at V and 3 bases at J, with 15 bases in the middle. Germline V lookup: CDR1 LNHDA, CDR2 SQIVND (reference sequence). This CDR3 has 14 residues. The CDR3 region is CASKGDSTHTEAFF. CDR3 sequence (DNA): TGTGCCAGTAAAGGCGATTCGACACACACTGAAGCTTTCTTT.

This rearrangement joins TRBV23-1 to TRBJ2-3, with D possibly matching TRBD1 (6 bases). TRBV23-1 is classed as an ORF, of uncertain function. Trimming took off 0 bases at V and 3 bases at J, with 16 bases between the two ends. The CDR3 has 17 amino acids. The CDR3 here is CASSQSGVQGRTDTQYF. The CDR3 nucleotides read TGCGCCAGCAGTCAATCTGGGGTCCAGGGGCGGACAGATACGCAGTATTTT.

The gene calls are TRBV29-1 and TRBJ1-3; D remains unclear. The CDR3 consists of 14 residues. The V end lost 4 bases, the J end lost 0 bases, and 10 bases lay between the germline ends. Germline CDR1 is SQVTM and CDR2 is ANQGSEA. CDR3 protein: CSVVGSLSGNTIYF. The CDR3 DNA is TGCAGCGTTGTGGGATCCCTCTCTGGAAACACCATATATTTT. The whole variable domain, filled in from reference TRBV29-1 and TRBJ1-3, reads SAVISQKPSRDICQRGTSLTIQCQVDSQVTMMFWYRQQPGQSLTLIATANQGSEATYESGFVIDKFPISRPNLTFSTLTVSNMSPEDSSIYLCSVVGSLSGNTIYFGEGSWLTVV.

The chain is built from TRBV20-1 and TRBJ1-5, with a possible D match to TRBD1 (5 bases). Per germline, CDR1 DFQATT and CDR2 SNEGSKA (reference sequence). The CDR3 extends over 17 amino acids. The V end lost 0 bases, the J end lost 9 bases, and 24 bases lay between the germline ends. For the CDR3, the DNA is TGCAGTGCTAGAGATCACGAGGGGTGGGGCAGTTTGGGGCCCCAGCATTTT. Translated: CSARDHEGWGSLGPQHF.

The rearrangement uses TRBV3-1 and TRBJ2-7, with a tentative D call TRBD1 (5 bases). Germline CDR1 reads LGHDT; CDR2 reads YNNKEL (reference sequence). The CDR3 consists of 13 residues. V dropped 4 bases and J dropped 5 bases, with 12 bases sitting between them. The CDR3 DNA follows: TGTGCCAGCAGCCGCACGACAGCCGACGAGCAGTACTTC. Amino acids: CASSRTTADEQYF.

The chain employs TRBV5-1 and TRBJ2-1, with 7 bases identical to TRBD1. CDR3 length: 15 residues. Looked up from germline, CDR1 is SGHRS and CDR2 is YFSETQ. V gave up 7 bases and J gave up 6 bases; unmatched junction bases: 13. CDR3 bases: TGCGCCAGCGCCCTATTGGCAGGGGGTAGCAATGAGCAGTTCTTC. It codes for CASALLAGGSNEQFF.

The CDR3 nucleotides read TGTGCCAGCAGCCCCCTCCCCGGGACAGCTAATCAGCCCCAGCATTTT. Its protein is CASSPLPGTANQPQHF. The J gene is TRBJ1-5, the V gene TRBV2, with 7 positions matching TRBD1. This CDR3 is built from 16 residues. Germline CDR1 is SNHLY and CDR2 is FYNNEI. J lost 4 bases, V lost 6 bases, and 12 bases had no gene match.

The genes are TRBV19 and TRBJ1-2; perhaps TRBD1 as D (5 bases). Germline V gives CDR1 LNHDA, CDR2 SQIVND (reference sequence). The CDR3 consists of 12 residues. Trimming shortened V by 3 bases and J by 8 bases, and 10 bases separated the two germline ends. In nucleotides, the CDR3 is TGTGCCAGTAGTATTCAGGGATGGGGCTACACCTTC. Its translation: CASSIQGWGYTF.

The rearrangement uses TRBV19 and TRBJ2-7; no clear D gene. The ends were cut back, 5 bases at V and 4 bases at J, with 18 bases in the middle. The CDR3 extends over 15 amino acids. CDR1 is LNHDA and CDR2 is SQIVND in the germline V gene (reference sequence). The DNA for the CDR3 is TGTGCCAGTAGTGATCAGACCATGGCGGATTACGAGCAGTACTTC. It encodes CASSDQTMADYEQYF.

The V and J genes are TRBV7-2 and TRBJ2-7; possibly TRBD1 or TRBD2 for D (5 bases each). Per germline, CDR1 SGHTA and CDR2 FQGNSA. The CDR3 sequence is 15 residues long. Trimming shortened V by 5 bases and J by 0 bases, and 14 bases separated the two germline ends. The CDR3 DNA sequence: TGTGCCAGCAGCCCGAGGAAGGGGAGCTCCTACGAGCAGTACTTC. This translates into CASSPRKGSSYEQYF.

The genes are TRBV2 and TRBJ1-6, with D possibly being TRBD1 (6 bases). The CDR3 sequence is 14 residues long. The germline V gene encodes CDR1 SNHLY and CDR2 FYNNEI. The ends were cut back, 9 bases at V and 7 bases at J, with 16 bases in the middle. The CDR3 loop reads CASQKGTRNSPLHF. The CDR3 DNA reads as TGTGCCAGTCAAAAGGGGACACGGAATTCACCCCTCCACTTT. The whole variable domain, filled in from reference TRBV2 and TRBJ1-6, reads EPEVTQTPSHQVTQMGQEVILRCVPISNHLYFYWYRQILGQKVEFLVSFYNNEISEKSEIFDDQFSVERPDGSNFTLKIRSTKLEDSAMYFCASQKGTRNSPLHFGNGTRLTVT.